This T cell receptor (beta chain) stems from a study of CD8 T cells in ankylosing spondylitis. Study results and limitations: Significant enrichment of disease-linked clones was reported in matched ankylosing spondylitis synovial fluid. Typical of ankylosing spondylitis blood, it appeared, was a TCR beta motif of seven to nine highly homologous variants. Relatively scarce in peripheral blood, disease-linked clones were CD8+.

The ends were cut back, 4 bases at V and 0 bases at J, with 12 bases in the middle. The germline V gene has CDR1 MGHRA and CDR2 YSYEKL. The CDR3 runs 15 residues. As the method for making TCR beta libraries, quantitative 5'-RACE with molecular barcodes was used. TCRdb reanalysed the 5' RACE reads using MiXCR and keeps one entry per CDR3 protein. Among fewer than 550,000 distinct CDR3 sequences, roughly 5% were seen once, and the ten largest hold 3% to 4%. The sample holds many counts of this clonotype. Its specificity is unknown. Material for sequencing was blood, either unsorted or a sorted T cell fraction (not recorded which). This sequence originates from a male donor with ankylosing spondylitis. The rearrangement uses TRBV4-1 and TRBJ1-1; unclear D gene. The CDR3 DNA follows: TGCGCCAGCAGCCGTCGGACGGTGATGAACACTGAAGCTTTCTTT. Protein sequence: CASSRRTVMNTEAFF.